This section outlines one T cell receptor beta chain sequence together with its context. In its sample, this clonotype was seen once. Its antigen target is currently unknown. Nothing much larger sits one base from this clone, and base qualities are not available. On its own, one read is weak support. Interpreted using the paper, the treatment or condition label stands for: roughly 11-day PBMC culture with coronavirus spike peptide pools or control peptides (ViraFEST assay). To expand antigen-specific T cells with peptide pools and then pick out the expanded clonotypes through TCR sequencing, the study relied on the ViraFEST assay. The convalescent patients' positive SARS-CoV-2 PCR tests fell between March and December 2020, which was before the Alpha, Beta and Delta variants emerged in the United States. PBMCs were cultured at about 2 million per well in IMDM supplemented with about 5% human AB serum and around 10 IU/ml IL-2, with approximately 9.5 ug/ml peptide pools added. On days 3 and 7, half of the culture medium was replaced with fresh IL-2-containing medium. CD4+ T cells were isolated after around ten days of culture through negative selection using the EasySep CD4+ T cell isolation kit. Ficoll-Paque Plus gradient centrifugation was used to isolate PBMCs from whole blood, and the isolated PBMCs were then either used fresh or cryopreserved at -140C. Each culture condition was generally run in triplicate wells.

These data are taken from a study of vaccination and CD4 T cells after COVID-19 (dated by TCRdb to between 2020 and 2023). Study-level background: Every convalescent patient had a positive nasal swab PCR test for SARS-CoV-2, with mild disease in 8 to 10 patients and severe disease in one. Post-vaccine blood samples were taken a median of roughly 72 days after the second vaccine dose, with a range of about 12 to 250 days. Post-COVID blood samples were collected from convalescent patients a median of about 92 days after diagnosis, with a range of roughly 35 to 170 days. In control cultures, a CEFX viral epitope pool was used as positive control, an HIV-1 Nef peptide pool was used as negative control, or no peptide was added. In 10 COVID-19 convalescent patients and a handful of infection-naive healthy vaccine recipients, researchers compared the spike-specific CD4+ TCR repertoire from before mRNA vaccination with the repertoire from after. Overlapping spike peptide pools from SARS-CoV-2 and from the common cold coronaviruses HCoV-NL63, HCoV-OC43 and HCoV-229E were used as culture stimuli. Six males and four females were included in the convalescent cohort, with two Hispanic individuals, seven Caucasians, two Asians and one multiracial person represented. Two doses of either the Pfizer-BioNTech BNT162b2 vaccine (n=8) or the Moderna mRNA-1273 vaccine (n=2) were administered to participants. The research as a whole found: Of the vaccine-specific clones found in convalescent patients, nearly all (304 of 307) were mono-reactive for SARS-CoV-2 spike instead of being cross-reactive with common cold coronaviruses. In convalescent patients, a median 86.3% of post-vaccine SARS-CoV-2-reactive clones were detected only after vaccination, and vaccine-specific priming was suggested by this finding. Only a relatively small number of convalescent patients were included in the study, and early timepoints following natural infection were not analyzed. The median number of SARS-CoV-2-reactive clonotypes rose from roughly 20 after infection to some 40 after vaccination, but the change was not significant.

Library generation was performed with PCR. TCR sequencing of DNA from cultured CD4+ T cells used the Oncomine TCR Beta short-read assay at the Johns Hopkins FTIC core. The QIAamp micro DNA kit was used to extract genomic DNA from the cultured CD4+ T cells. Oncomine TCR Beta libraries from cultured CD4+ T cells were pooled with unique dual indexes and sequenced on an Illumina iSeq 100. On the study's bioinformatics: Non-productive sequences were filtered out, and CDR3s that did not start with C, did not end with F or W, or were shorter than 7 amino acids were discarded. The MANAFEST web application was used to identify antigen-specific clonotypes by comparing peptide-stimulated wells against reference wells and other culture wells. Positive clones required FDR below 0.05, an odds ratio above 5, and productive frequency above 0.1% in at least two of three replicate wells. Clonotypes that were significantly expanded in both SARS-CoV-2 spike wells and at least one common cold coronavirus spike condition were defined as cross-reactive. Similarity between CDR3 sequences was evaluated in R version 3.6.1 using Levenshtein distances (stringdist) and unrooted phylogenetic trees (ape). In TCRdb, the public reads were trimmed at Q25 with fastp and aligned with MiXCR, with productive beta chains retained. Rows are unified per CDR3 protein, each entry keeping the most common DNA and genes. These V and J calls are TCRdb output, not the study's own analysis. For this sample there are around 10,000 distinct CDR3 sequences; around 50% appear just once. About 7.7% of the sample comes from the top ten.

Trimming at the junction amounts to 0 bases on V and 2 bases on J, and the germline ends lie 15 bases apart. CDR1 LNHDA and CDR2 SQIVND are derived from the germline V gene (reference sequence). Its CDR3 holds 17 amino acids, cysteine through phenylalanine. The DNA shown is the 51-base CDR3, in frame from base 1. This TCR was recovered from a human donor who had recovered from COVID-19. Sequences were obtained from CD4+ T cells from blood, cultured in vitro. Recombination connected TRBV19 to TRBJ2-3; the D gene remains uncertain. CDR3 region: CASSIDRRRQATDTQYF. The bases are TGTGCCAGTAGTATAGATCGAAGGCGACAAGCCACAGATACGCAGTATTTT.